The clone carrying this T cell receptor (beta chain) has only a few counts. Its antigen is unknown. The data derive from a study of T-cell memory formation after mild COVID-19. Study-level background: Largely donor-specific sequence clusters came from a couple of donors. Findings of the study overall: Some SARS-CoV-2-responding clones were already detected in memory before infection. Shrinking CD4+ clones resided mostly in CM and EM, and CD8+ ones in EMRA.

Germline-derived CDR1 and CDR2 are SGHTA and FQGTGA. Deletions cut 4 bases from V and 7 bases from J, with 11 bases between. This CDR3 is 13 amino acids long. The authors produced TCR alpha and TCR beta cDNA libraries with sample barcodes and UMIs by 5'RACE using constant-segment primers. MiXCR, run by TCRdb on the 5' RACE reads, gives a single entry per CDR3 protein. The profile covers roughly 100,000 distinct CDR3 sequences, with over 15% appearing a single time and 25% to 30% taken by the ten largest. Sequences were obtained from PBMCs or a T cell subset sorted from them (not recorded which). The chain employs TRBV7-3 and TRBJ2-1; TRBD1 might be the D (6 bases). The TCR comes from an adult woman who had mild COVID-19 (a few samples of this study predate the infection). Cell type and time point are not known. The CDR3 here is CASSYFRGNEQFF. As DNA, the CDR3 is TGTGCCAGCAGCTACTTCAGGGGTAATGAGCAGTTCTTC.